What follows describes a single T cell receptor beta chain. Its antigen is not identified. The junction shows a germline mismatch at one end, possibly a read error. The sample holds other DNA sequences that translate to the same CDR3. This entry comes from a study of cytomegalovirus exposure and HLA in healthy donors. The study, taken as a whole, reports: Some V segments (TRBV6-2 and TRBV6-3 among them) were excluded as indistinguishable. There were reportedly fewer N-insertions in an Asian-associated ancestry cluster than the approximately 640-donor mean, in a later analysis. It was reportedly the case that the classifier diagnosed cytomegalovirus status with high specificity and sensitivity.

It was healthy bone marrow donors who served as donors. The CDR3 covers 17 residues. The germline CDR1 and CDR2 sequences are SGHAT and FQNNGV. The PCR ran on 60 Vbeta and 13 Jbeta primers. Only in-frame clones appear in the TCRdb table, and some are missing; sequencing was by immunoSEQ multiplex PCR. The sample yields about 130,000 clones, 77% seen once. Material for sequencing was PBMCs. The V and J genes are TRBV11-2 and TRBJ2-6; 8 bases are shared with TRBD2. This sequence was found in a male donor in good health and CMV-seropositive. The CDR3 region has the DNA TGTGCCAGCAGCTTAGGGGTAGCGGGAACTGGGGCCAACGTCCTGACCTTC. Its protein product is CASSLGVAGTGANVLTF.